Given below is one T cell receptor beta chain in context. This CDR3 comprises 15 residues. The ends lost 5 bases at V and 6 bases at J; junction bases unmatched: 9. Germline V gene sequence: CDR1 LNHDA, CDR2 SQIVND (reference sequence). The data derive from a study of blood T cell repertoires in COVID-19. Profiled with immunoSEQ multiplex PCR; TCRdb holds only in-frame clones, not every one. The table has approximately 160,000 clones, roughly 84% seen once; the top ten hold 5.5% to 7%. The sample consisted of peripheral blood. V usage is TRBV19 and J usage is TRBJ2-7; 11 positions match TRBD1. The TCR was taken from a man aged 50 to 59 with active or convalescent COVID-19. This CDR3 reads CASSSPGTGGGEQYF. DNA of the CDR3: TGTGCCAGTAGTTCCCCAGGGACAGGGGGAGGCGAGCAGTACTTC.